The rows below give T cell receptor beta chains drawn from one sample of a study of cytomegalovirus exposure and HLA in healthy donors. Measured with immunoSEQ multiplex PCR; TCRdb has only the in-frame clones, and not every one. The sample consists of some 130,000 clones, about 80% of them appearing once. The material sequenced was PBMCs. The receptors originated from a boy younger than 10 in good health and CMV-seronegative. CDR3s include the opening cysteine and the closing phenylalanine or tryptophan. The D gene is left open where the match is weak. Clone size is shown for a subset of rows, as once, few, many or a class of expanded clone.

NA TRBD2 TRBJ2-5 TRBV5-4 CASSRMAGGLETQYF TGTGCCAGCAGCCGGATGGCGGGGGGGCTAGAGACCCAGTACTTC
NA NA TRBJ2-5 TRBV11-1 CASSTPPLTGNQETQYF TGTGCCAGCAGCACGCCCCCCCTTACAGGGAACCAAGAGACCCAGTACTTC
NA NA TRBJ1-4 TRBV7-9 CSSSPPAGHEKLFF TGTTCCAGCAGCCCCCCGGCAGGGCATGAAAAACTGTTTTTT
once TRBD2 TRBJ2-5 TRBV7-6 CASSFGLADSQETQYF TGTGCCAGCAGCTTTGGACTAGCGGACAGCCAAGAGACCCAGTACTTC
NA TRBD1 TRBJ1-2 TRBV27 CASSLKRQGTNYGYTF TGTGCCAGCAGTCTCAAGAGACAGGGTACTAACTATGGCTACACCTTC
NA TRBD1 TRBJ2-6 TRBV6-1 CASSEMGGQVNVLTF TGTGCCAGCAGTGAAATGGGGGGACAGGTCAACGTCCTGACTTTC
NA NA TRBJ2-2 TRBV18 CASSPFQENTGELFF TGTGCCAGCTCACCTTTTCAGGAGAACACCGGGGAGCTGTTTTTT
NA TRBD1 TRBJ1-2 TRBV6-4 CASSPGTGPSGYTF TGTGCCAGTTCTCCCGGGACAGGGCCGTCGGGCTACACCTTC
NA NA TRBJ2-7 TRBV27 CASSAYGSPYEQYF TGTGCCAGCAGCGCCTACGGGAGCCCCTACGAGCAGTACTTC
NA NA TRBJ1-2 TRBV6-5 CASSWSGGYTF TGTGCCAGCAGTTGGTCAGGAGGCTACACCTTC
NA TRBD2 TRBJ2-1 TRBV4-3 CASSQDTSGAYNEQFF TGCGCCAGCAGCCAAGATACTAGCGGGGCATACAATGAGCAGTTCTTC
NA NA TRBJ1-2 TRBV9 CASSVAVDSHPTNYGYTF TGTGCCAGCAGCGTAGCCGTTGACAGCCATCCAACTAACTATGGCTACACCTTC
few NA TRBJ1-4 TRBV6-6 CASSYGPYVGGEKLFF TGTGCCAGCAGTTACGGGCCATACGTGGGTGGAGAAAAACTGTTTTTT
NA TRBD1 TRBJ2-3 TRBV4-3 CASSPPGTGSDTQYF TGCGCCAGCAGCCCTCCCGGGACAGGGTCGGATACGCAGTATTTT
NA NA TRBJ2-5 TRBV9 CASSGPETQYF TGTGCCAGCAGTGGGCCAGAGACCCAGTACTTC
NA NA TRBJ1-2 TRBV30 CAWSLDAVRYTF TGTGCCTGGAGTCTTGATGCTGTGAGGTACACCTTC
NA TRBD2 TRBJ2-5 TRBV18 CASSRGLAGEETQYF TGTGCCAGCTCACGAGGACTAGCGGGGGAAGAGACCCAGTACTTC
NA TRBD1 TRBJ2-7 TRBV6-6 CASSTSGQTSYEQYF TGTGCCAGCAGTACATCGGGACAGACCTCCTACGAGCAGTACTTC
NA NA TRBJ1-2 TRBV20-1 CSAIDSYGYTF TGCAGTGCGATTGACAGCTATGGCTACACCTTC
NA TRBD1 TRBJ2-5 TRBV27 CASSSLGQGEETQYF TGTGCCAGCAGTTCTCTGGGACAGGGGGAAGAGACCCAGTACTTC
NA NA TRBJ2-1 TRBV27 CASSTGTDYNEQFF TGTGCCAGCAGTACCGGGACTGACTACAATGAGCAGTTCTTC
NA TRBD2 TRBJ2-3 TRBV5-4 CASSSRGAGDTQYF TGTGCCAGCAGCTCGCGGGGGGCGGGGGATACGCAGTATTTT
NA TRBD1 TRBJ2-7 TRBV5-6 CASSVLEGAGYEQYF TGTGCCAGCAGCGTACTTGAGGGGGCCGGCTACGAGCAGTACTTC
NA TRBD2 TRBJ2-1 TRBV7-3 CASSSPAGGYNEQFF TGTGCCAGCAGCTCCCCAGCGGGGGGATACAATGAGCAGTTCTTC
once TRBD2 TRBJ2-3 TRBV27 CASSVGLAGGPSTDTQYF TGTGCCAGCAGTGTGGGACTAGCGGGAGGCCCTAGCACAGATACGCAGTATTTT
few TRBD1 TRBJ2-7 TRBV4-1 CASSQAVGGGYEQYF TGCGCCAGCAGCCAAGCCGTAGGGGGCGGGTACGAGCAGTACTTC
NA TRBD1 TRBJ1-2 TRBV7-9 CASSRTGTDYGYTF TGTGCCAGCAGTCGGACAGGTACCGACTATGGCTACACCTTC
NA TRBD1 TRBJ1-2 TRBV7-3 CASSQGGQGAGYTF TGTGCCAGCAGCCAAGGGGGACAGGGGGCTGGCTACACCTTC
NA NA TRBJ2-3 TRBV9 CASSPWRTTDTQYF TGTGCCAGCAGCCCCTGGAGGACGACAGATACGCAGTATTTT
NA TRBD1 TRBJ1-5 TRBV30 CAWTTGGDQPQHF TGTGCCTGGACAACAGGGGGTGATCAGCCCCAGCATTTT
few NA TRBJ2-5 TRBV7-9 CASSLAIQAPPRYF TGTGCCAGCAGCTTAGCTATACAGGCCCCCCCTAGATACTTC
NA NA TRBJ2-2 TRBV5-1 CASSLPFQGGSAGELFF TGCGCCAGCAGCCTACCCTTCCAGGGGGGATCGGCCGGGGAGCTGTTTTTT